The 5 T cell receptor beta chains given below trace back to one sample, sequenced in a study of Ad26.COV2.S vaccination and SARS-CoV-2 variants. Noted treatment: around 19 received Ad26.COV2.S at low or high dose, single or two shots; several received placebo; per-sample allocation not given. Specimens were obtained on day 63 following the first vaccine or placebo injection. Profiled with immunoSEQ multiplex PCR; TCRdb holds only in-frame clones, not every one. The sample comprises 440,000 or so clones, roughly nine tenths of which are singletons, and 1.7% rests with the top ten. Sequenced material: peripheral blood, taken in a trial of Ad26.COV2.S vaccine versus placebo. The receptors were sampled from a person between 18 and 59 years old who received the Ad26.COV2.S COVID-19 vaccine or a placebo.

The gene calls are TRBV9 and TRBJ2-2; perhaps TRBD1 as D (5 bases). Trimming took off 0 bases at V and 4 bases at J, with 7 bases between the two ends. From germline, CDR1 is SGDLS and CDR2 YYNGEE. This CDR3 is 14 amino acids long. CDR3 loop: CASSVDQGTGELFF. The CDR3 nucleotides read TGTGCCAGCAGCGTAGACCAGGGCACCGGGGAGCTGTTTTTT.

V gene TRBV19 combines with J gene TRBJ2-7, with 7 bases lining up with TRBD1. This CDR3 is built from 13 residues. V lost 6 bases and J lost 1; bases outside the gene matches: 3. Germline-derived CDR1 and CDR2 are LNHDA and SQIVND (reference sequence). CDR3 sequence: CASSDRVSYEQYF. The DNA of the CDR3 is TGTGCCAGTAGCGACAGGGTTTCCTACGAGCAGTACTTC.

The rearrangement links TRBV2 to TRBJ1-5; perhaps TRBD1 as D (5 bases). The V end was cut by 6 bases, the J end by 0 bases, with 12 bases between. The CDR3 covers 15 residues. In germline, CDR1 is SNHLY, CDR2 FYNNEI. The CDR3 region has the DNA TGTGCCAGCAGGGGCCCGGGGGGTAGCAATCAGCCCCAGCATTTT. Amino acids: CASRGPGGSNQPQHF.

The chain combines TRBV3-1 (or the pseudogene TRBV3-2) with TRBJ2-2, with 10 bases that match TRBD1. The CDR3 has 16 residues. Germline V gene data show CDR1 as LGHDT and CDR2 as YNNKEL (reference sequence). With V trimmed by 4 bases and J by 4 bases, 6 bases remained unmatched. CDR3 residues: CASSLDRGHATGELFF. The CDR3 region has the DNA TGTGCCAGCAGCCTCGACAGGGGGCATGCCACCGGGGAGCTGTTTTTT.

The CDR3 here is CASSQPGNTEAFF. The CDR3 region has the DNA TGTGCCAGCAGCCAACCAGGGAACACTGAAGCTTTCTTT. J is TRBJ1-1 and V is TRBV3-1 (or the pseudogene TRBV3-2); D call uncertain. The CDR3 length is 13 residues. The V gene's germline CDR1 is LGHDT and CDR2 YNNKEL (reference sequence). Trimming removed 2 bases at V and 1 base at J, with 5 bases between.